The clone carrying this T cell receptor (beta chain) occurred many times. The sample comes from a study of regulatory T cells in long-lasting Graves disease. According to the study, TCR beta libraries were built with iRepertoire HTBI primers and CDR3-region Arm-PCR. TCRdb reprocessed the multiplex PCR reads with MiXCR, giving one entry per CDR3 protein. The sample contains hundreds of thousands of distinct CDR3 sequences, about 14% of which appear only once. Time point noted: newly diagnosed GD, antithyroid drugs for less than 3 months. The TCR library used RNA extracted from PBMCs. This sample was also put to use in a study of T cells in Graves' hyperthyroidism and ophthalmopathy.

The receptor comes from a man younger than 40 with Graves disease. This material consisted of peripheral blood mononuclear cells (PBMCs), taken at new diagnosis, from a patient treated with antithyroid drugs.

For the CDR3, the DNA is TGTGCCAGCACCCCCGTATCCCACAATGAGCAGTTCTTC. Translating gives CASTPVSHNEQFF. The chain couples TRBV27 to TRBJ2-1; D call uncertain. V was clipped by 7 bases and J by 5 bases, with 12 bases between them. This CDR3 comprises 13 residues. Germline values: CDR1 MNHEY, CDR2 SMNVEV (reference sequence).